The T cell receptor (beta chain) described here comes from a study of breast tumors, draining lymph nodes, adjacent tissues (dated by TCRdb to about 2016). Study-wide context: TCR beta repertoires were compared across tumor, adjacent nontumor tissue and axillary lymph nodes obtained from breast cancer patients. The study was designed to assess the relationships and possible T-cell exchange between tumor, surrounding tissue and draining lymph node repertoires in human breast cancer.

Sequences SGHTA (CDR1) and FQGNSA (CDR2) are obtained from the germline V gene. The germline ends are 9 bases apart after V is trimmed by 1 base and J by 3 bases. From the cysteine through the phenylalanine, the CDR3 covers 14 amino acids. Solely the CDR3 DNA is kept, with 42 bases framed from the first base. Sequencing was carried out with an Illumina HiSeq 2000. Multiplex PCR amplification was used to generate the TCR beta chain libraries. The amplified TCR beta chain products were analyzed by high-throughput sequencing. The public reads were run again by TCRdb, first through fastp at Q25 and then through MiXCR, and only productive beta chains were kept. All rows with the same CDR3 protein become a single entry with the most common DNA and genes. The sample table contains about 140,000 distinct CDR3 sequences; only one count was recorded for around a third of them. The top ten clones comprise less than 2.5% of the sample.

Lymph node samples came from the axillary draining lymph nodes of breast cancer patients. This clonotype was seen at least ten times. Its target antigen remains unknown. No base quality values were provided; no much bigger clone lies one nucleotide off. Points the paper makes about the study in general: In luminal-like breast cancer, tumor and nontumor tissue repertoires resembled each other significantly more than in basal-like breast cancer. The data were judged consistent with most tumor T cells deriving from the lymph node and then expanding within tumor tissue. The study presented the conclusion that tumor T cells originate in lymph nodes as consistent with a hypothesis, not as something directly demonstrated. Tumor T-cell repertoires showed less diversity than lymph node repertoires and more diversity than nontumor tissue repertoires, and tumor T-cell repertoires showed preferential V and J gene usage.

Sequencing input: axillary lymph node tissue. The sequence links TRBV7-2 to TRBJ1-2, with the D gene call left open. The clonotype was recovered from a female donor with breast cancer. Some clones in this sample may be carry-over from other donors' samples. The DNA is TGTGCCAGCAGCTTAGACGCAGGCGACTATGGCTACACCTTC. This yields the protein CASSLDAGDYGYTF. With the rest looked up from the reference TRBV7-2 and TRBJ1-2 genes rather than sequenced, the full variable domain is GAGVSQSPSNKVTEKGKDVELRCDPISGHTALYWYRQSLGQGLEFLIYFQGNSAPDKSGLPSDRFSAERTGGSVSTLTIQRTQQEDSAVYLCASSLDAGDYGYTFGSGTRLTVV.